Below are 14 T cell receptor beta chains sequenced from a single sample in a study of cytomegalovirus exposure and HLA in healthy donors. Produced via immunoSEQ multiplex PCR; TCRdb's table is partial and in-frame only. The sample comprises over 150,000 clones, roughly 90% of which are singletons, and approximately 20% rests with the top ten. The sequenced sample was PBMCs. All receptors derive from a man aged 18 to 30 in good health and CMV-seropositive.

V and J are TRBV5-6 and TRBJ2-2; TRBD2 matches 14 bases. The J segment lost 4 bases and the V segment lost 4 bases, leaving 9 bases of the junction unmatched. Per germline, CDR1 SGHDT and CDR2 YYEEEE. The CDR3 length is 18 residues. CDR3 sequence (DNA): TGTGCCAGCAGCCCAACGGGACTAGCGGGAGCCGGCACCGGGGAGCTGTTTTTT. Translated, it gives CASSPTGLAGAGTGELFF.

This clone was seen ten or more times. The gene calls are TRBV13 and TRBJ1-1; maybe TRBD1 (6 bases). The CDR3 runs to 14 residues. Trimming left V 6 bases short and J 1 base short, with 12 bases between. The germline V gene encodes CDR1 PRHDT and CDR2 FYEKMQ (reference sequence). CDR3 amino acids: CASSIEGENTEAFF. The CDR3 coding sequence is TGTGCCAGCAGTATCGAGGGGGAGAACACTGAAGCTTTCTTT.

CDR3 residues: CASPQRGSNEKLFF. CDR3 sequence (DNA): TGTGCAAGTCCCCAGAGAGGCTCGAATGAAAAACTGTTTTTT. The V gene is TRBV12-2, the J gene TRBJ1-4. TRBV12-2 is shown as a pseudogene. This CDR3 contains 14 residues.

This clone appeared a few times. The chain has TRBV27 and TRBJ2-1; TRBD2 is a possible D gene (7 bases). CDR1 is MNHEY, CDR2 SMNVEV, per germline (reference sequence). This CDR3 is built from 21 residues. V dropped 5 bases and J dropped 0 bases, with 29 bases sitting between them. The CDR3: CASSPHRGGANPKSSYNEQFF. For the CDR3, the DNA is TGTGCCAGCAGTCCCCATAGGGGGGGGGCCAACCCGAAAAGCTCCTACAATGAGCAGTTCTTC.

The J gene is TRBJ2-5, the V gene TRBV6-5; 15 positions agree with TRBD2. The CDR3 covers 16 residues. CDR1 is MNHEY and CDR2 is SVGAGI in the germline V gene. The trim removed 4 bases at V and 5 bases at J, leaving 5 bases unmatched. CDR3 DNA: TGTGCCAGCAGTTTAGGACTAGCGGGAGGGCCGGAGACCCAGTACTTC. It encodes CASSLGLAGGPETQYF.

The chain is built from TRBV5-1 and TRBJ2-2; TRBD2 matches at 7 bases. The V and J ends lost 0 bases and 1 base, in that order; junction bases with no gene match: 3. The CDR3 has 16 amino acids. Germline V lookup: CDR1 SGHRS, CDR2 YFSETQ. The CDR3 DNA reads TGCGCCAGCAGCTTGGAGGCTAGCGGGAACACCGGGGAGCTGTTTTTT. Its translation is CASSLEASGNTGELFF.

The sample holds one count of this clone. V usage is TRBV7-2 and J usage is TRBJ1-6, with 7 bases identical to TRBD1. The germline gives CDR1 SGHTA, CDR2 FQGNSA. J lost 10 bases, V lost 1 base, and 7 bases had no gene match. This CDR3 has 15 residues. CDR3 amino acids: CASSLGTGVESPLHF. The CDR3 nucleotides read TGTGCCAGCAGCTTAGGTACAGGGGTGGAATCACCCCTCCACTTT.

By frequency in the sample, this clone is large. The chain uses TRBV5-1 and TRBJ2-7; D perhaps matches TRBD1 (6 bases). V was clipped by 3 bases and J by 3 bases, with 19 bases between them. The CDR3 contains 16 residues. CDR1 is SGHRS and CDR2 is YFSETQ in the germline V gene. CDR3 coding DNA: TGCGCCAGCAGCTCAACCTACAGGGTTCAAGACTACGAGCAGTACTTC. It translates to CASSSTYRVQDYEQYF. Drawing the rest from reference TRBV5-1 and TRBJ2-7, the complete variable domain is KAGVTQTPRYLIKTRGQQVTLSCSPISGHRSVSWYQQTPGQGLQFLFEYFSETQRNKGNFPGRFSGRQFSNSRSEMNVSTLELGDSALYLCASSSTYRVQDYEQYFGPGTRLTVT.

The J gene is TRBJ2-7, the V gene TRBV6-1; D unclear. The CDR3 contains 16 residues. V lost 3 bases, J lost 0 bases, and 15 bases lay in between. The V gene's germline CDR1 is MNHNS and CDR2 SASEGT. The CDR3: CASSDRGQPISYEQYF. DNA for the CDR3: TGTGCCAGCAGTGACCGCGGTCAGCCCATCTCCTACGAGCAGTACTTC.

This chain uses TRBV6-6 with TRBJ1-5; the match to TRBD1 covers 12 bases. Germline CDR1 MNHNY, CDR2 SVGAGI (reference sequence). The junction had 4 bases not matched to a gene; V was cut back by 2 bases and J by 5 bases. The length of the CDR3 is 16 residues. The chain's CDR3 is CASSYLRDRGHQPQHF. CDR3 nucleotide sequence: TGTGCCAGCAGTTACCTTAGGGACAGGGGGCATCAGCCCCAGCATTTT.

The chain couples TRBV6-5 to TRBJ2-7; TRBD1 matches 7 bases. Germline lookup yields CDR1 MNHEY and CDR2 SVGAGI. The CDR3 contains 14 residues. V lost 8 bases and J lost 2; bases outside the gene matches: 9. The CDR3 loop reads CASGLGQGAYEQYF. The CDR3 bases are TGTGCCAGCGGCCTGGGGCAGGGGGCCTACGAGCAGTACTTC.

This clone was observed once. This CDR3 is CASSLGQQETQYF. The CDR3 DNA follows: TGTGCCAGTAGTCTGGGGCAGCAAGAGACCCAGTACTTC. The chain carries TRBV19 and TRBJ2-5; D is possibly TRBD1 (5 bases). Deletions cut 5 bases from V and 2 bases from J, with 9 bases between. Germline V lookup: CDR1 LNHDA, CDR2 SQIVND (reference sequence). The CDR3 covers 13 residues.

This chain joins TRBV15 and TRBJ2-1, with D possibly matching TRBD1 (5 bases). The V and J ends lost 0 bases and 9 bases respectively, with 9 bases between them. Per germline, CDR1 LNHNV and CDR2 YYDKDF (reference sequence). This CDR3 comprises 13 residues. DNA of the CDR3: TGTGCCACCAGCAGAGATAGGACATTTGAGCAGTTCTTC. It specifies CATSRDRTFEQFF.

This clone was detected only once. CDR3 amino acids: CASSPPASGGTDTQYF. The CDR3 DNA sequence: TGTGCCAGCAGCCCACCAGCTAGCGGGGGGACAGATACGCAGTATTTT. V usage is TRBV7-3 and J usage is TRBJ2-3; TRBD2 matches 11 bases. V shed 5 bases and J 3 bases; nucleotides not matched to a gene: 7. Germline V gene lookup returns CDR1 SGHTA and CDR2 FQGTGA. The length of the CDR3 is 16 residues.